The next 15 T cell receptor beta chains were all read from a single sample in a study of T cell responses to AZD1222 COVID-19 vaccine. Method: immunoSEQ multiplex PCR; TCRdb's copy keeps in-frame clones and lacks some. The sample yields some 130,000 clones, around 86% seen once. This material consisted of peripheral blood, taken on day 0 of AZD1222 vaccination. These receptor sequences come from an adult in good health.

This chain joins TRBV4-3 and TRBJ2-2; TRBD1 matches 9 bases. Germline-derived CDR1 and CDR2 are LGHNA and YSLEER. With V trimmed by 5 bases and J by 5 bases, 15 bases remained unmatched. There are 18 residues in the CDR3. In nucleotides, the CDR3 is TGCGCCAGCAGCGGTCCTGGGACAGGGCGGTTTGGAACCGGGGAGCTGTTTTTT. It codes for CASSGPGTGRFGTGELFF.

The genes are TRBV3-1 (or the pseudogene TRBV3-2) and TRBJ1-6; D might be TRBD1 (5 bases). This CDR3 is built from 16 residues. Trimming left V 0 bases short and J 10 bases short, with 16 bases between. The V gene's germline CDR1 is LGHDT and CDR2 YNNKEL (reference sequence). This CDR3 is CASSQEVYWGNSPLHF. CDR3 bases: TGTGCCAGCAGCCAAGAAGTTTATTGGGGGAACTCACCCCTCCACTTT.

To note about this clone: Other DNA sequences within the sample encode an identical CDR3. This sequence joins TRBV7-9 and TRBJ1-1, with a tentative D call TRBD1 (6 bases). The V gene's germline CDR1 is SEHNR and CDR2 FQNEAQ (reference sequence). There are 13 residues in the CDR3. Trimming pared 1 base from V and 4 bases from J, leaving 7 bases between. In DNA, the CDR3 is TGTGCCAGCAGCTTAGAAGGGGGCACTGAAGCTTTCTTT. Translation: CASSLEGGTEAFF. Complete variable domain (other parts from reference TRBV7-9 and TRBJ1-1): DTGVSQNPRHKITKRGQNVTFRCDPISEHNRLYWYRQTLGQGPEFLTYFQNEAQLEKSRLLSDRFSAERPKGSFSTLEIQRTEQGDSAMYLCASSLEGGTEAFFGQGTRLTVV.

The gene calls are TRBV7-9 and TRBJ1-1; no clear D gene. Trimming stripped 5 bases from V and 1 base from J, with 8 bases between. The CDR3 is 13 amino acids. The germline CDR1 and CDR2 sequences are SEHNR and FQNEAQ (reference sequence). Written as DNA, the CDR3 is TGTGCCAGCAGCCTTTCAGGGAACACTGAAGCTTTCTTT. Its protein product is CASSLSGNTEAFF.

The chain links TRBV9 to TRBJ2-2; the D gene is possibly TRBD2 (6 bases). The CDR3 spans 15 residues. In germline, CDR1 is SGDLS, CDR2 YYNGEE. V was cut by 0 bases and J by 4 bases, with 10 bases left in between. The CDR3 region is CASSVAGRGTGELFF. CDR3 nucleotides: TGTGCCAGCAGCGTAGCAGGGCGGGGCACCGGGGAGCTGTTTTTT.

The chain employs TRBV9 and TRBJ1-2; D possibly corresponds to TRBD1 (5 bases). V was shortened by 2 bases and J by 6 bases, with 14 bases between the two germline ends. CDR1 and CDR2 (germline): SGDLS, YYNGEE. CDR3 size: 14 residues. The CDR3 sequence is CASSVDGAYDGYTF. The CDR3, as DNA: TGTGCCAGCAGCGTTGACGGGGCGTACGATGGCTACACCTTC. Filled out from reference TRBV9 and TRBJ1-2, the complete variable domain reads DSGVTQTPKHLITATGQRVTLRCSPRSGDLSVYWYQQSLDQGLQFLIQYYNGEERAKGNILERFSAQQFPDLHSELNLSSLELGDSALYFCASSVDGAYDGYTFGSGTRLTVV.

The chain has TRBV7-8 and TRBJ1-6; the D gene is possibly TRBD1 (5 bases). Germline lookup yields CDR1 SGHVS and CDR2 FQNEAQ. This CDR3 region has 17 residues. Trimming cost V 4 bases and J 3 bases, with 16 bases left between them. CDR3 in amino acids: CASSSLSGRSYNSPLHF. The CDR3, as DNA: TGTGCCAGCAGCTCCCTCTCGGGGCGCAGCTATAATTCACCCCTCCACTTT.

This clone was picked up one time. V is TRBV5-1 and J is TRBJ2-1; 10 bases are a match to TRBD2. The J segment lost 16 bases and the V segment lost 2 bases, leaving 3 bases of the junction unmatched. Germline CDR1 SGHRS, CDR2 YFSETQ. CDR3 length: 11 residues. The DNA of the CDR3 is TGCGCCAGCAGCTTTGGACTAGCGGTTTTCTTC. Translation gives CASSFGLAVFF.

This chain uses TRBV19 with TRBJ1-4, with no clear D. Deletions cut 3 bases from V and 8 bases from J, with 16 bases between. The CDR3 totals 15 residues. From germline, CDR1 is LNHDA and CDR2 SQIVND (reference sequence). The CDR3 DNA reads TGTGCCAGTAGTATGGAGGGCAGGTATCGAGAAAAACTGTTTTTT. Its protein product is CASSMEGRYREKLFF. The variable domain in full, with the rest retrieved from reference TRBV19 and TRBJ1-4, is DGGITQSPKYLFRKEGQNVTLSCEQNLNHDAMYWYRQDPGQGLRLIYYSQIVNDFQKGDIAEGYSVSREKKESFPLTVTSAQKNPTAFYLCASSMEGRYREKLFFGSGTQLSVL.

The genes are TRBV6-5 and TRBJ2-2; no clear D. The CDR3 spans 13 residues. Germline V CDR1 and CDR2: MNHEY, SVGAGI. Deletions cut 11 bases from V and 0 bases from J, with 10 bases between. The CDR3 sequence is CAARRSNTGELFF. The CDR3 DNA reads as TGTGCCGCCCGACGTTCGAACACCGGGGAGCTGTTTTTT.

This chain joins TRBV27 and TRBJ1-2, with D hard to call. This CDR3 region has 17 residues. The V and J ends lost 5 bases and 0 bases respectively, with 19 bases between them. Germline CDR1 and CDR2: MNHEY and SMNVEV (reference sequence). The CDR3 region is CASSPGLILSANYGYTF. CDR3 DNA: TGTGCCAGCAGTCCAGGACTGATCCTTTCAGCTAACTATGGCTACACCTTC.

The gene calls are TRBV4-3 and TRBJ2-7, with 8 bases aligning to TRBD2. Germline CDR1 reads LGHNA; CDR2 reads YSLEER. The CDR3 length is 13 residues. Unmatched junction bases numbered 9, after V lost 8 bases and J lost 6 bases. Here the CDR3 reads CASAGGSEGEQYF. For the CDR3, the DNA is TGCGCCAGCGCGGGGGGCTCTGAGGGCGAGCAGTACTTC.

The rearrangement uses TRBV6-5 and TRBJ1-1; TRBD1 matches at 7 bases. This CDR3 has 14 residues. The V gene end was trimmed by 7 bases and the J gene end by 4 bases; junction bases not matched to a gene: 9. CDR1 MNHEY and CDR2 SVGAGI come from the germline V gene. CDR3 nucleotide sequence: TGTGCCAGCACCAGGGGGGTAGGGGTCACTGAAGCTTTCTTT. Protein sequence: CASTRGVGVTEAFF.

The chain employs TRBV29-1 and TRBJ1-1; D remains unclear. This CDR3 comprises 13 residues. The germline V gene has CDR1 SQVTM and CDR2 ANQGSEA. V lost 7 bases and J 3 bases, leaving 15 bases between the germline ends. CDR3 protein: CSAWWGPDTEAFF. CDR3 nucleotides: TGCAGCGCCTGGTGGGGTCCTGACACTGAAGCTTTCTTT.

Written as DNA, the CDR3 is TGCGCCAGCAGCTTGGTGGGGAACTACGAGCAGTACTTC. Its translation: CASSLVGNYEQYF. This sequence joins TRBV5-1 and TRBJ2-7; D is uncertain. V shed 0 bases and J shed 3 bases, with 7 bases lying between them. The CDR3 consists of 13 residues. Per the germline V gene, CDR1 is SGHRS and CDR2 is YFSETQ.